These 32 T cell receptor beta chains share one sample of origin, sequenced in a study of control samples from healthy donors and cancer patients. Only in-frame clones appear in the TCRdb table, and some are missing; sequencing was by immunoSEQ multiplex PCR. The sample has around 200,000 clones, approximately 95% seen once. The sample consisted of blood. Source of these receptors: a man younger than 35 in good health.

V usage is TRBV3-1 (or the pseudogene TRBV3-2) and J usage is TRBJ2-5; no definite D call. Trimming removed 7 bases at V and 5 bases at J, with 5 bases between. The CDR3 sequence is 10 residues long. Germline loops: CDR1 LGHDT, CDR2 YNNKEL (reference sequence). The CDR3 protein is CASIGETQYF. CDR3 sequence (DNA): TGTGCCAGCATCGGGGAGACCCAGTACTTC.

This clone was observed a few times. J is TRBJ1-4 and V is TRBV7-9; TRBD1 aligns across 7 bases. After removal of 5 bases from V and 4 bases from J, the junction contained 7 bases not matched to a gene. The CDR3 covers 15 residues. CDR1 and CDR2 from the germline V gene are SEHNR and FQNEAQ (reference sequence). The CDR3 DNA follows: TGTGCCAGCAGCGCTCCGGGACAGCATAATGAAAAACTGTTTTTT. Amino acid sequence: CASSAPGQHNEKLFF.

V and J are TRBV6-2 or TRBV6-3 and TRBJ1-2; D is possibly TRBD1 (5 bases). The CDR3 spans 13 residues. The germline V gene encodes CDR1 MNHEY and CDR2 SVGEGT. V gave up 0 bases and J gave up 7 bases, with 9 bases separating them. This CDR3 reads CASSYSMGPGYTF. The CDR3 bases are TGTGCCAGCAGTTACTCGATGGGGCCTGGCTACACCTTC.

The V gene is TRBV6-4, the J gene TRBJ2-6, with D maybe TRBD1 (6 bases). This CDR3 is 15 amino acids long. Trimming left V 6 bases short and J 2 bases short, with 11 bases between. CDR1 and CDR2 from the germline V gene are MRHNA and SNTAGT. In nucleotides, the CDR3 is TGTGCCAGCAGCGCTACAGGGACTGGGGCCAACGTCCTGACTTTC. Its protein is CASSATGTGANVLTF.

The V and J genes are TRBV6-2 or TRBV6-3 and TRBJ2-7; no clear D. Trimming shortened V by 0 bases and J by 1 base, and 4 bases separated the two germline ends. Germline lookup yields CDR1 MNHEY and CDR2 SVGEGT. CDR3 size: 13 residues. CDR3 loop: CASSYSGSYEQYF. CDR3 DNA sequence: TGTGCCAGCAGTTACTCAGGGTCCTACGAGCAGTACTTC.

The chain joins TRBV19 to TRBJ1-5, with 9 positions matching TRBD1. Germline loops: CDR1 LNHDA, CDR2 SQIVND (reference sequence). This CDR3 spans 16 amino acids. The junction had 14 bases not matched to a gene; V was cut back by 7 bases and J by 7 bases. CDR3 nucleotide sequence: TGTGCCAGTAAGTCGGGACAGGGAAAGATATTACAGCCCCAGCATTTT. The encoded protein is CASKSGQGKILQPQHF.

The chain carries TRBV24-1 and TRBJ1-5; D is possibly TRBD1 (6 bases). This CDR3 spans 16 amino acids. The V gene's germline CDR1 is KGHDR and CDR2 SFDVKD. V lost 3 bases, J lost 7 bases, and 18 bases lay in between. The DNA of the CDR3 is TGTGCCACCAGTGATGTGGACAGCAGAAGTATCCAGCCCCAGCATTTT. Protein: CATSDVDSRSIQPQHF.

This clone showed up just a few times. The chain couples TRBV7-3 to TRBJ1-2; no reliable D call. The CDR3 contains 13 residues. Trimming removed 6 bases at V and 0 bases at J, with 8 bases between. Germline V gene data show CDR1 as SGHTA and CDR2 as FQGTGA. As DNA, the CDR3 is TGTGCCAGCAGTCAGGACTCTAACTATGGCTACACCTTC. It codes for CASSQDSNYGYTF.

The rearrangement links TRBV5-1 to TRBJ2-3; TRBD2 matches 7 bases. The CDR3 has 15 residues. CDR1 and CDR2 from the germline V gene are SGHRS and YFSETQ. Unmatched junction bases numbered 8, after V lost 5 bases and J lost 2 bases. The CDR3 sequence is CASRWEGRNTDTQYF. The CDR3 DNA follows: TGCGCCAGCAGATGGGAGGGGAGGAACACAGATACGCAGTATTTT.

This chain uses TRBV5-4 with TRBJ1-3; perhaps TRBD1 as D (6 bases). The CDR3 has 15 residues. Germline lookup yields CDR1 SGHNT and CDR2 YYREEE (reference sequence). Trimming took 3 bases from V and 4 from J, leaving 14 bases between them. The chain's CDR3 is CASSYPGAQGNTIYF. CDR3 DNA sequence: TGTGCCAGCAGCTACCCAGGGGCGCAGGGAAACACCATATATTTT. Variable domain in full (rest from reference TRBV5-4 and TRBJ1-3): ETGVTQSPTHLIKTRGQQVTLRCSSQSGHNTVSWYQQALGQGPQFIFQYYREEENGRGNFPPRFSGLQFPNYSSELNVNALELDDSALYLCASSYPGAQGNTIYFGEGSWLTVV.

This chain joins TRBV9 and TRBJ1-4; no clear D. The length of the CDR3 is 15 residues. Trimming took off 2 bases at V and 3 bases at J, with 11 bases between the two ends. Germline CDR1 and CDR2: SGDLS and YYNGEE. In nucleotides, the CDR3 is TGTGCCAGCAGCGTGAGGGAAATCCCTAATGAAAAACTGTTTTTT. This sequence encodes CASSVREIPNEKLFF. The whole variable domain, remainder taken from reference TRBV9 and TRBJ1-4, is DSGVTQTPKHLITATGQRVTLRCSPRSGDLSVYWYQQSLDQGLQFLIQYYNGEERAKGNILERFSAQQFPDLHSELNLSSLELGDSALYFCASSVREIPNEKLFFGSGTQLSVL.

CDR3 in DNA: TGTGCCAGCAGCTTAACCGGAGCCCTAGCGGGGATCCAGAATGAGCAGTTCTTC. Translating gives CASSLTGALAGIQNEQFF. The chain carries TRBV7-3 and TRBJ2-1, with 9 nucleotides matching TRBD2. Per the germline V gene, CDR1 is SGHTA and CDR2 is FQGTGA. This CDR3 has 18 amino acids. J gave up 7 bases and V 0 bases, and 13 bases lay outside the gene matches.

The genes are TRBV7-2 and TRBJ2-1; no definite D call. The V gene's germline CDR1 is SGHTA and CDR2 FQGNSA. CDR3 size: 14 residues. With 6 bases removed from V and 13 bases from J, the gap between germline ends came to 22 bases. DNA for the CDR3: TGTGCCAGCAGTCGCCTCCCCGTTTTTCTACCCCAGTTCTTC. Translated: CASSRLPVFLPQFF.

CDR3 DNA: TGTGCCAGCAGCGTAGTCTCTGCGAGCTATGGCTACACCTTC. Protein: CASSVVSASYGYTF. This chain connects TRBV9 to TRBJ1-2; D not certain. The CDR3 totals 14 residues. V was shortened by 0 bases and J by 4 bases, with 10 bases between the two germline ends. The germline CDR1 and CDR2 sequences are SGDLS and YYNGEE. Full variable domain (rest looked up from reference TRBV9 and TRBJ1-2): DSGVTQTPKHLITATGQRVTLRCSPRSGDLSVYWYQQSLDQGLQFLIQYYNGEERAKGNILERFSAQQFPDLHSELNLSSLELGDSALYFCASSVVSASYGYTFGSGTRLTVV.

This chain links TRBV5-1 with TRBJ1-2; 8 bases are shared with TRBD1. V shed 1 base, J shed 3 bases, and the junction held 8 bases outside the gene matches. Germline V lookup: CDR1 SGHRS, CDR2 YFSETQ. The CDR3 is made up of 16 amino acids. In DNA form, the CDR3 reads TGCGCCAGCAGCTTGCTGACAGGGGCAACCCACTATGGCTACACCTTC. Residues: CASSLLTGATHYGYTF. Combining the CDR3 with reference TRBV5-1 and TRBJ1-2 gives the whole variable domain KAGVTQTPRYLIKTRGQQVTLSCSPISGHRSVSWYQQTPGQGLQFLFEYFSETQRNKGNFPGRFSGRQFSNSRSEMNVSTLELGDSALYLCASSLLTGATHYGYTFGSGTRLTVV.

The V and J genes are TRBV6-5 and TRBJ2-5; 7 bases align to TRBD1. Per the germline V gene, CDR1 is MNHEY and CDR2 is SVGAGI. J gave up 4 bases and V 4 bases, and 6 bases lay outside the gene matches. The CDR3 is 14 amino acids. CDR3 in DNA: TGTGCCAGCAGTTCCATAGACAGGGCAGAGACCCAGTACTTC. It specifies CASSSIDRAETQYF.

V is TRBV5-1 and J is TRBJ2-3, with 7 bases fitting TRBD1. Trimming took 6 bases from V and 1 from J; bases not matched to a gene: 2. The CDR3 consists of 13 residues. The germline V gene encodes CDR1 SGHRS and CDR2 YFSETQ. The CDR3 reads CASKDRRTDTQYF. In nucleotides, the CDR3 is TGCGCCAGCAAGGACAGGCGCACAGATACGCAGTATTTT.

V is TRBV7-2 and J is TRBJ2-4; 7 nucleotides match TRBD2. The CDR3 contains 16 residues. With 1 base clipped from V and 6 bases from J, the junction kept 9 bases outside the gene matches. Germline assignment: CDR1 SGHTA and CDR2 FQGNSA. CDR3 amino acids: CASSLGSGLGGNIQYF. The CDR3 DNA reads TGTGCCAGCAGCTTAGGAAGCGGACTAGGAGGAAACATTCAGTACTTC.

The CDR3 protein is CASSLEGQFISPLHF. The CDR3 DNA follows: TGTGCCAGCAGCTTAGAAGGGCAGTTCATTTCACCCCTCCACTTT. This chain links TRBV7-8 with TRBJ1-6, with D unresolved. The CDR3 is made up of 15 amino acids. V was clipped by 1 base and J by 9 bases, with 13 bases between them. Germline V gives CDR1 SGHVS, CDR2 FQNEAQ.

This chain joins TRBV2 and TRBJ2-3; TRBD1 agrees at 8 bases. J lost 1 base, V lost 5 bases, and 2 bases had no gene match. Germline-derived CDR1 and CDR2 are SNHLY and FYNNEI. CDR3 length equals 14 residues. The CDR3 DNA reads TGTGCCAGCAGTTTGACAGGGGGCACAGATACGCAGTATTTT. This sequence encodes CASSLTGGTDTQYF. Variable domain in full (rest from reference TRBV2 and TRBJ2-3): EPEVTQTPSHQVTQMGQEVILRCVPISNHLYFYWYRQILGQKVEFLVSFYNNEISEKSEIFDDQFSVERPDGSNFTLKIRSTKLEDSAMYFCASSLTGGTDTQYFGPGTRLTVL.

The chain employs TRBV6-6 and TRBJ1-1; 7 positions match TRBD1. Germline CDR1 is MNHNY and CDR2 is SVGAGI (reference sequence). There are 12 residues in the CDR3. With V trimmed by 7 bases and J by 3 bases, 2 bases remained unmatched. The chain's CDR3 is CASIDRDTEAFF. The CDR3 DNA is TGTGCCAGCATCGACAGGGACACTGAAGCTTTCTTT.

This sequence joins TRBV2 and TRBJ2-7; tentative D call: TRBD2 (5 bases). Germline CDR1 SNHLY, CDR2 FYNNEI. CDR3 length equals 13 residues. V lost 3 bases and J 3 bases, leaving 9 bases between the germline ends. The CDR3 coding sequence is TGTGCCAGCAGTGACCGGACTGTCTACGAGCAGTACTTC. Translating gives CASSDRTVYEQYF.

The gene calls are TRBV9 and TRBJ2-7; D call uncertain. Germline V gene lookup returns CDR1 SGDLS and CDR2 YYNGEE. V dropped 4 bases and J dropped 3 bases, with 20 bases sitting between them. The CDR3 runs 16 residues. The CDR3 here is CASSSTMGMDHYEQYF. The CDR3 DNA is TGTGCCAGCAGCTCTACAATGGGGATGGACCACTACGAGCAGTACTTC.

This chain uses TRBV5-1 with TRBJ2-5; D is possibly TRBD1 (5 bases). CDR1 is SGHRS and CDR2 is YFSETQ in the germline V gene. CDR3 length: 15 residues. Trimming left V 0 bases short and J 9 bases short, with 18 bases between. The CDR3 DNA reads as TGCGCCAGCAGCTTGGGGGTGACGCCGACCAGGGCCCAGTACTTC. It encodes CASSLGVTPTRAQYF.

The chain links TRBV25-1 to TRBJ1-4, with 9 bases fitting TRBD1. The CDR3 runs 15 residues. With 4 bases clipped from V and 4 bases from J, the junction kept 4 bases outside the gene matches. Looked up from germline, CDR1 is MGHDK and CDR2 is SYGVNS. CDR3 loop: CASSVGQGHNEKLFF. Here the CDR3 DNA reads TGTGCCAGCAGTGTCGGACAGGGGCATAATGAAAAACTGTTTTTT.

The chain joins TRBV6-5 to TRBJ2-1; 7 positions match TRBD2. CDR1 and CDR2 from the germline V gene are MNHEY and SVGAGI. The CDR3 is made up of 14 amino acids. V lost 6 bases to trimming and J lost 6 bases; unmatched junction nucleotides: 8. The CDR3, as DNA: TGTGCCAGCAGCCCGGGTGGGAGGGGCAATGAGCAGTTCTTC. It codes for CASSPGGRGNEQFF.

The chain uses TRBV24-1 and TRBJ1-1, with D perhaps TRBD1 (5 bases). The germline V and J ends were trimmed by 0 bases and 5 bases, with 12 bases remaining between them. Germline values: CDR1 KGHDR, CDR2 SFDVKD. The CDR3 totals 15 residues. The CDR3 reads CATSDLRDPRTEAFF. The CDR3 nucleotides are TGTGCCACCAGTGATTTGAGGGACCCGAGGACTGAAGCTTTCTTT.

The rearrangement links TRBV10-2 to TRBJ2-1; perhaps TRBD1 as D (6 bases). Trimming removed 5 bases from V and 8 bases from J, with 10 bases in between. Germline V gives CDR1 WSHSY, CDR2 SAAADI. This CDR3 region has 12 residues. For the CDR3, the DNA is TGCGCCAGCAGTTTACAGGGAGATGAGCAGTTCTTC. Amino acid sequence: CASSLQGDEQFF.

The chain uses TRBV6-5 and TRBJ1-5; D not resolved. Trimming took off 6 bases at V and 4 bases at J, with 13 bases between the two ends. CDR1 and CDR2 (germline): MNHEY, SVGAGI. The CDR3 spans 14 residues. The CDR3 DNA reads TGTGCCAGCAGACATGACTGGGGTAATCAGCCCCAGCATTTT. This codes for CASRHDWGNQPQHF.

The chain links TRBV2 to TRBJ2-6, with 8 bases fitting TRBD1. The CDR3 consists of 16 residues. The germline gives CDR1 SNHLY, CDR2 FYNNEI. Trimming at V came to 11 bases and at J to 0 bases, leaving 9 bases not matched to a gene. The CDR3 DNA follows: TGTGCCGGGAGGACAGGGAAAAACTCTGGGGCCAACGTCCTGACTTTC. As protein: CAGRTGKNSGANVLTF.

The CDR3 DNA follows: TGCAGTGTAGGGACTGACGGGGGCTACACCTTC. Translated, it gives CSVGTDGGYTF. The V gene is TRBV20-1, the J gene TRBJ1-2; tentative D call: TRBD1 (5 bases). Per the germline V gene, CDR1 is DFQATT and CDR2 is SNEGSKA (reference sequence). The CDR3 runs 11 residues. Trimming pared 7 bases from V and 8 bases from J, leaving 14 bases between.

This chain joins TRBV29-1 and TRBJ2-1; D uncertain. The CDR3 runs to 13 residues. Germline assignment: CDR1 SQVTM and CDR2 ANQGSEA. V lost 4 bases, J lost 3 bases, and 10 bases lay in between. The CDR3 nucleotides read TGCAGCGTTGGAGAATCCGACTACAATGAGCAGTTCTTC. Protein sequence: CSVGESDYNEQFF.